The clone carrying this T cell receptor (beta chain) was counted many times. No antigen is known for it. These data belong to a study of regulatory T cells in long-lasting Graves disease. Study findings and constraints: TRBV28, TRBJ1-2 and TRBJ2-5 were favored in persistent disease. Small sample size may have lowered accuracy.

Germline CDR1 and CDR2: MDHEN and SYDVKM. The V segment lost 5 bases and the J segment 5 bases; nucleotides outside the gene matches: 15. This CDR3 has 18 residues. As for time point: persistent/refractory GD, antithyroid drugs over 5 years with positive TRAb. Construction of the TCR library relied on RNA isolated from PBMCs. For TCR beta, libraries came from iRepertoire HTBI primers and Arm-PCR of CDR3 regions. TCRdb called the multiplex PCR reads again in MiXCR, with one record for every CDR3 protein. This table has some 470,000 distinct CDR3 sequences, around a fifth appearing once. The chain uses TRBV28 and TRBJ2-5; TRBD2 matches 12 bases. This TCR was sampled from a female donor with Graves disease. Sequencing was performed on peripheral blood mononuclear cells (PBMCs), taken when the disease was refractory, from a patient treated with antithyroid drugs. The CDR3: CASSQPRLAGDVGETQYF. CDR3 coding DNA: TGTGCCAGCAGTCAACCCCGACTAGCGGGAGATGTGGGGGAGACCCAGTACTTC.